The TCR beta chain under discussion was sequenced for a study of Graves' ophthalmopathy and Graves' hyperthyroidism. At least ten counts were recorded for this clonotype. CDR3 regions of TCR beta were amplified from RNA transcripts. The workflow started with a first-round RT-PCR run with HTBI primers and then moved on to a second-round multiplex PCR. Each CDR3 protein is one row after TCRdb ran MiXCR on the multiplex PCR reads. This sample carries about 370,000 distinct CDR3 sequences, around 20% of them seen once, and the ten largest clones take more than 1.5%. The J segment lost 3 bases and the V segment lost 2 bases, leaving 6 bases of the junction unmatched. Germline-derived CDR1 and CDR2 are DFQATT and SNEGSKA (reference sequence). The CDR3 covers 14 residues.

This chain uses TRBV20-1 with TRBJ1-1; 7 nucleotides align to TRBD1. This receptor was identified in a woman aged 18-29 years with Graves' ophthalmopathy. Source material: peripheral blood. CDR3 in DNA: TGCAGTGCTAGACCGGGACAGCGCCACACTGAAGCTTTCTTT. This gives the protein CSARPGQRHTEAFF.